The entry below gives a single TCR beta chain sequence along with its context. A single heparinised draw of approximately 0.12 L on average was taken per donor. Naive, central memory, regulatory and stem cell-like memory cells within the CD4+ compartment were sorted using CD45RO/CCR7/CD25/CD127/CD95/CD27. What was sequenced were expressed TCRB transcripts, since all of the isolated RNA had been reverse transcribed. Some clones are missing from TCRdb's copy, which holds only in-frame ones; the method was immunoSEQ multiplex PCR. The sample holds hundreds of thousands of clones; 7% to 9% are singletons and the top ten take 0.44%. These data are taken from a study of beta chain features in type 1 diabetes. Study background: There were 107,917,701 sorted cells examined across all samples.

The specimen was central memory CD4+ T cells from blood. This clonotype was sampled from a woman in her late teens or twenties in good health.

This chain's CDR3 is CASSLDHGQETQYF. The CDR3 bases are TGTGCCAGCAGCTTAGATCACGGTCAAGAGACCCAGTACTTC. The V call is TRBV7-9, the J call TRBJ2-5; unclear D gene. This CDR3 is built from 14 residues. V gave up 1 base and J gave up 2 bases, with 8 bases separating them. CDR1 is SEHNR, CDR2 FQNEAQ, per germline (reference sequence).